The 10 T cell receptor beta chains given below trace back to one sample, sequenced in a study of blood T cells in healthy people across ages. Together with a sample-barcoded 5' primer, a J-beta primer mix was included in a second PCR lasting about 6 to 12 cycles. TCRdb ran MiXCR on the 5' RACE reads and lists one entry per CDR3 protein. The sample yields nearly 800,000 distinct CDR3 sequences, roughly three fifths seen once. The sequenced material came from blood. The receptors were gathered from a man aged 35-49 years in good health.

This clonotype was counted only a few times. This chain connects TRBV4-1 to TRBJ2-7, with 7 bases fitting TRBD1. The V gene end was trimmed by 5 bases and the J gene end by 2 bases; junction bases not matched to a gene: 6. The CDR3 is 14 amino acids. Germline CDR1 and CDR2: MGHRA and YSYEKL. CDR3 sequence reads: CASSARDSAYEQYF. The CDR3, as DNA: TGCGCCAGCAGCGCCCGGGACAGCGCCTACGAGCAGTACTTC.

This clonotype was found a few times. The J gene is TRBJ2-1, the V gene TRBV7-3; 13 nucleotides align to TRBD2. CDR3 size: 15 residues. Germline CDR1 SGHTA, CDR2 FQGTGA. The trim removed 4 bases at V and 14 bases at J, leaving 11 bases unmatched. CDR3 loop: CASSSGLAGSQVEFF. DNA for the CDR3: TGTGCCAGCAGCTCGGGACTAGCGGGAAGCCAAGTGGAGTTCTTC.

The chain carries TRBV6-2 or TRBV6-3 and TRBJ2-5; the match to TRBD2 covers 11 bases. Germline values: CDR1 MNHEY, CDR2 SVGEGT. The CDR3 extends over 16 amino acids. V shed 5 bases and J 11 bases; nucleotides not matched to a gene: 16. CDR3: CASSDPGLAAGNEQYF. CDR3 coding DNA: TGTGCCAGCAGTGACCCGGGACTAGCGGCCGGCAATGAGCAGTACTTC.

The rearrangement uses TRBV5-1 and TRBJ2-3; the D is unclear. The germline V gene encodes CDR1 SGHRS and CDR2 YFSETQ. V was clipped by 4 bases and J by 1 base, with 16 bases between them. The CDR3 is 16 amino acids. CDR3 protein: CASSGIERSGTDTQYF. The CDR3, as DNA: TGCGCCAGCAGCGGCATTGAGAGGAGCGGCACAGATACGCAGTATTTT. Using reference TRBV5-1 and TRBJ2-3 for the parts outside the CDR3, the full variable domain is KAGVTQTPRYLIKTRGQQVTLSCSPISGHRSVSWYQQTPGQGLQFLFEYFSETQRNKGNFPGRFSGRQFSNSRSEMNVSTLELGDSALYLCASSGIERSGTDTQYFGPGTRLTVL.

The V gene is TRBV30, the J gene TRBJ2-7; a possible D gene is TRBD1 (5 bases). The CDR3 sequence is 13 residues long. Between the trimmed V and J ends, which lost 5 bases and 0 bases, there was a span of 11 bases. CDR1 is GTSNPN, CDR2 SVGIG, per germline (reference sequence). The CDR3 here is CAWSTGSSYEQYF. Here the CDR3 DNA reads TGTGCCTGGTCTACAGGAAGCTCCTACGAGCAGTACTTC.

The rearrangement uses TRBV7-9 and TRBJ2-5, with 7 nucleotides matching TRBD1. Trimming at V came to 9 bases and at J to 2 bases, leaving 15 bases not matched to a gene. CDR3 length equals 16 residues. The germline CDR1 and CDR2 sequences are SEHNR and FQNEAQ (reference sequence). The DNA of the CDR3 is TGTGCCAGTAATCATTTAGGGGGCTATCTTCAAGAGACCCAGTACTTC. Encoded protein: CASNHLGGYLQETQYF.

The chain couples TRBV4-2 to TRBJ2-6, with 11 bases identical to TRBD2. Germline CDR1 and CDR2: LGHNA and YNFKEQ. V trimming: 0 bases; J trimming: 0 bases; junction bases outside the gene matches: 4. The CDR3 sequence is 19 residues long. CDR3 nucleotides: TGTGCCAGCAGCCAAGATCTGACTAGCGGGATCTCTGGGGCCAACGTCCTGACTTTC. Protein: CASSQDLTSGISGANVLTF.

This clonotype was observed a handful of times. The V and J genes are TRBV4-3 and TRBJ2-1; 8 nucleotides align to TRBD2. Germline lookup yields CDR1 LGHNA and CDR2 YSLEER. The length of the CDR3 is 16 residues. V dropped 1 base and J dropped 6; count of bases not matched to a gene: 8. The DNA of the CDR3 is TGCGCCAGCAGCCAAGGGTCAGTAGCGGGGATCAATGAGCAGTTCTTC. Its translation is CASSQGSVAGINEQFF.

This clonotype was counted a few times. The V and J genes are TRBV6-1 and TRBJ2-3; D is unresolved. In germline, CDR1 is MNHNS, CDR2 SASEGT. V gave up 8 bases and J gave up 0 bases, with 12 bases separating them. The CDR3 is 14 residues long. For the CDR3, the DNA is TGTGCCAGCTACCTGGATATTAGCACAGATACGCAGTATTTT. It yields the protein CASYLDISTDTQYF.

The genes are TRBV7-6 and TRBJ2-3; 10 bases are shared with TRBD2. V shed 6 bases and J 3 bases; nucleotides not matched to a gene: 6. This CDR3 contains 15 residues. Germline CDR1 and CDR2: SGHVS and FNYEAQ. CDR3 nucleotides: TGTGCCAGCAGACCAACTAGCGGGGTAACAGATACGCAGTATTTT. This gives the protein CASRPTSGVTDTQYF.